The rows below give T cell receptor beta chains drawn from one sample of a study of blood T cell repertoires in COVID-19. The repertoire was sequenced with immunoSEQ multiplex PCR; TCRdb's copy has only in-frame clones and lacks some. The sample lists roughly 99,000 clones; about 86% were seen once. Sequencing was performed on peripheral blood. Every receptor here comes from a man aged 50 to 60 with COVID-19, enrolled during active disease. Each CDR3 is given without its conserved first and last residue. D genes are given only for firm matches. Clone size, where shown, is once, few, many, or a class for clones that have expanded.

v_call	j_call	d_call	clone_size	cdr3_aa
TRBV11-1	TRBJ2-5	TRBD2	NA	ASSSSGGLETQY
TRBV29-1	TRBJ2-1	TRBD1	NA	SVDVGQGMVGEQF
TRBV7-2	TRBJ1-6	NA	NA	ASTQLAGGYNSPLH
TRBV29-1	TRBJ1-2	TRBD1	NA	SAWTGQRDGYT
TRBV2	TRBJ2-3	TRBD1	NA	ARTGESTDTQY
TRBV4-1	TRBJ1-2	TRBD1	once	ASSQVRDSLGYGYT
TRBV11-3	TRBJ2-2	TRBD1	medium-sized	ASSAGTGYGSTGELF
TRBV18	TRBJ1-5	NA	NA	ASSPNSANQPQH
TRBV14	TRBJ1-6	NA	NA	ASSQVGGSPLH
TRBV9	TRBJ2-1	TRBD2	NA	ASSVEGTTYNEQF
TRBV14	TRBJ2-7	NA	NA	ASSREAASSYEQY
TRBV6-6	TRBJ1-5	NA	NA	ASRQDRTNQPQH
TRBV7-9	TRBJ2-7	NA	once	ASSKAATSNEQY
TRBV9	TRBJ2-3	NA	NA	ASSVGPLVADTQY
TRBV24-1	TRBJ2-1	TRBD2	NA	ATSDSGTTNYNEQF
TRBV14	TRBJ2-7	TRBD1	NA	ASSLPGQGLYEQY
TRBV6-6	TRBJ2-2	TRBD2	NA	ASLVAGGRGGELF
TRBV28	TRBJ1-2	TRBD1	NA	ASSPHGQGVFGYT
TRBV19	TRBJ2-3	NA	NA	ASSPRSVADTQY
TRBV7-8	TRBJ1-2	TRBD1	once	ASSRRGQGAFGYT
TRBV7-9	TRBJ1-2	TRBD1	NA	ASSFRGQGYGYT
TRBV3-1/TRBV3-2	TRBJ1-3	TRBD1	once	ASSTGQGNTIY
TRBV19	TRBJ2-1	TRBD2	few	ASSSGGDYNEQF
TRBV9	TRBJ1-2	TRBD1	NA	ASSPHAGGTNYGYT
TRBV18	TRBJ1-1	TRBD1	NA	ASSRDRGNTEAF
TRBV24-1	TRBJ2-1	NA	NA	ATSDLWDNYNEQF
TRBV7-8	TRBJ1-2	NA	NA	ASSLAQHYGYT
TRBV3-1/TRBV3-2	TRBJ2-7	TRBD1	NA	ASSLDRGGEQY
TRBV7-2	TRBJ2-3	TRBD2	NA	ASSLGRGGPTDTQY
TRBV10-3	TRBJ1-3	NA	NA	AHREGSGNTIY
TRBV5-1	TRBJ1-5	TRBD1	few	ASSTGTGNQPQH
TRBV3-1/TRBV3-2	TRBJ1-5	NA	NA	ASSQAVDATGYNQPQH
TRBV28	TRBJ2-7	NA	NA	ASSQNYEQY
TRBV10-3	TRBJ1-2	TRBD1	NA	AISETGGYGYT
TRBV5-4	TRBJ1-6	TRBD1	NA	ASRLTGRNSPLH
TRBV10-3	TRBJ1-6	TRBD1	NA	AISEDRGLGSPLH
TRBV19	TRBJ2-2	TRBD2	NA	ASRLAGGSTGELF
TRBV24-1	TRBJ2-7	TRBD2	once	ATSAERGATYEQY
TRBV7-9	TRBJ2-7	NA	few	ASSLGEPSEQY
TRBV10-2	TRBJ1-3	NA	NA	ASNARGGAGNTIY
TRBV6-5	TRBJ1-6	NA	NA	ASMSGRHNSPLH
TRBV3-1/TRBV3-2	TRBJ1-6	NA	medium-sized	ASTRDLRNSPLH
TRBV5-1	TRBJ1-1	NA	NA	ASSFTGSGVNTEAF
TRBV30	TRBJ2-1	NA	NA	AWTAGFSYNEQF
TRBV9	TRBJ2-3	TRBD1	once	ASSVVTGTGLGTDTQY
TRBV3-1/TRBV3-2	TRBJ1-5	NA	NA	ASSQDHSNQPQH
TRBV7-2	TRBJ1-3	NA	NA	ASSLVGPSTGHSGNTIY
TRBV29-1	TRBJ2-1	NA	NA	SVAMIQGGNEQF
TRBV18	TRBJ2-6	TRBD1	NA	ASSLGTGGAGANVLT
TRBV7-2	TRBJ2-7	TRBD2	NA	ASSHRTSGGLTSKQY
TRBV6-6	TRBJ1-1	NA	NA	ASSFAPPGYTEAF
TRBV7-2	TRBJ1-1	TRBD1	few	ASKPGQGNTEAF
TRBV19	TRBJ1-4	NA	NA	ASSIERTTEKLF